This T cell receptor (beta chain) was captured by sequencing in a study of CXCR3-negative and CXCR3-positive naive CD8 T cells (dated by TCRdb to 2018 to 2020). Notes on the research overall: In total, 130 million to 150 million TRB reads were obtained, or roughly 1.5 +/- 0.3 million reads per library. The diversity and physicochemical repertoire analyses included eleven to twelve donors pooled from two independent experiments. For the TRBV-TRBJ cluster analysis, the naive subsets came from a handful of donors, while the memory cells came from 3 donors.

These reads were obtained on a NextSeq 550. The Human TCR Profiling Kit (MiLaboratory) was used to make UMI-labeled 5' RACE TRB cDNA libraries. cDNA synthesis used the entire amount of extracted RNA, and PCR amplification then used the entire amount of cDNA produced. Libraries were prepared in parallel using an identical number of PCR cycles. The study's own analysis went as follows. With a requirement of at least two reads per UMI, MIGEC and MiXCR extracted about 49,000 +/- 11,000 unique UMI-labeled TRB cDNA molecules per library. An average of about 40,000 +/- 10,000 functional in-frame TRB CDR3 nucleotide clonotypes without stop codons was found per library. After downsampling to 5000 UMI-labeled TRB molecules per sample, diversity metrics such as normalized Shannon-Wiener and Chao1 were calculated in VDJtools. VDJtools computed clonotype-size-weighted physicochemical properties of the central five CDR3 residues: interaction energy, strength, volume and Kidera factor 4. TCRdb reprocessed the public reads and reports one entry per CDR3 protein sequence, without DNA. These V and J calls rely on TCRdb rather than the paper's analysis. This sample's table contains over 150,000 distinct CDR3 sequences. Approximately 0.51% of the sample comes from the top ten.

Each CD8+ T cell subset was flow-sorted in triplicate, with 250,000 to 350,000 cells per subset placed directly into RLT lysis buffer. To exclude memory contaminants, naive CD8+ T cells were stringently defined as CD45RO-CCR7+CD27+CD95-. Standard density gradient centrifugation was used to isolate peripheral blood mononuclear cells from buffy coats. Naive CXCR3-negative and CXCR3-positive CD8+ T cells were flow-sorted using a FACSAria III. Total RNA was extracted from sorted cells with an RNeasy Mini Kit. Of note for this clonotype: The specificity of this receptor is unknown.

Summary of the overall study and its limitations: Within the same donor, TRBV-TRBJ usage looked similar between naive CXCR3-negative and CXCR3-positive cells, but memory cells had distinct patterns. Repertoire diversity was comparably high in both naive subsets but much lower in memory CD8+ T cells. TRB CDR3s from CXCR3-positive naive cells showed higher hydrophobicity (lower Kidera factor 4), lower energy, and higher strength and volume indices than CXCR3-negative naive cells. Freshly isolated PBMCs were used for most assays because CXCR3 expression went down partially after cryopreservation. Because surface CD5, which is linked to self-reactivity in mice, was comparable between the naive subsets, TCR interaction strength was also inferred from the physicochemical properties of TRB CDR3s.

Sample: naive CXCR3+ CD8+ T cells from blood. The intended sense of this specimen's cell subset or site label: CD45RO-CCR7+CD27+CD95- naive CD8+ T cells expressing CXCR3 (TNR3+). The sequence was obtained from a human donor in good health. Some clones in this sample may be carry-over from other donors' samples.

The CDR3: CASSVTPSGAQETQYF. This sequence uses TRBV5-6 and TRBJ2-5; without DNA, the TCRdb call of TRBD2 cannot be checked. CDR1 SGHDT and CDR2 YYEEEE were looked up in the germline V gene. The CDR3 spans 16 residues, from the cysteine through the phenylalanine. DNA is not on record.